Listed below are T cell receptor beta chains from one sample, sequenced in a study of cytomegalovirus exposure and HLA in healthy donors. Here immunoSEQ multiplex PCR was the method, and the copy in TCRdb shows in-frame clones only, minus some. The sample comprises around 200,000 clones, roughly 85% of which are singletons, and 3.5% to 5% rests with the top ten. The sequenced material came from PBMCs. The receptor source for this set is a woman younger than 45 in good health and CMV-seropositive. Both conserved end residues are part of each CDR3. A D gene is named only where the DNA matches it firmly. The listing skips clone size in some rows; elsewhere it reads once, few, many or a size class.

CDR3aa	CDR3nt	v_gene	abundance	d_gene	j_gene
CASSFGQGGHNEQFF	TGCGCCAGCAGCTTTGGACAGGGCGGACACAATGAGCAGTTCTTC	TRBV5-1	NA	TRBD1	TRBJ2-1
CASSLLYSGNTIYF	TGTGCCAGCAGCTTGTTGTACTCTGGAAACACCATATATTTT	TRBV7-9	NA	NA	TRBJ1-3
CASSPRVAGSGQPQHF	TGTGCCAGTAGTCCCCGGGTTGCGGGGTCGGGTCAGCCCCAGCATTTT	TRBV19	few	NA	TRBJ1-5
CASSPERGPNYGYTF	TGTGCCAGCTCACCGGAAAGGGGCCCCAACTATGGCTACACCTTC	TRBV18	NA	NA	TRBJ1-2
CASSQDRGPQETQYF	TGTGCCAGCAGCCAAGATCGAGGGCCCCAAGAGACCCAGTACTTC	TRBV4-2	NA	NA	TRBJ2-5
CARSLDGTATYEQYF	TGTGCCAGAAGCTTGGACGGGACAGCAACCTACGAGCAGTACTTC	TRBV5-3	NA	TRBD1	TRBJ2-7
CASSPFPESTDTQYF	TGTGCCAGCTCACCATTCCCAGAAAGCACAGATACGCAGTATTTT	TRBV18	once	NA	TRBJ2-3
CASSRLATGSANEKLFF	TGCGCCAGCAGCCGACTCGCGACAGGGTCGGCTAATGAAAAACTGTTTTTT	TRBV4-1	NA	TRBD1	TRBJ1-4
CASSNRDRNYGYTF	TGTGCCAGCAGCAACAGGGATCGTAACTATGGCTACACCTTC	TRBV7-8	NA	NA	TRBJ1-2
CATSRGQGDQPQHF	TGTGCCACCAGCAGGGGACAGGGGGATCAGCCCCAGCATTTT	TRBV15	NA	TRBD1	TRBJ1-5